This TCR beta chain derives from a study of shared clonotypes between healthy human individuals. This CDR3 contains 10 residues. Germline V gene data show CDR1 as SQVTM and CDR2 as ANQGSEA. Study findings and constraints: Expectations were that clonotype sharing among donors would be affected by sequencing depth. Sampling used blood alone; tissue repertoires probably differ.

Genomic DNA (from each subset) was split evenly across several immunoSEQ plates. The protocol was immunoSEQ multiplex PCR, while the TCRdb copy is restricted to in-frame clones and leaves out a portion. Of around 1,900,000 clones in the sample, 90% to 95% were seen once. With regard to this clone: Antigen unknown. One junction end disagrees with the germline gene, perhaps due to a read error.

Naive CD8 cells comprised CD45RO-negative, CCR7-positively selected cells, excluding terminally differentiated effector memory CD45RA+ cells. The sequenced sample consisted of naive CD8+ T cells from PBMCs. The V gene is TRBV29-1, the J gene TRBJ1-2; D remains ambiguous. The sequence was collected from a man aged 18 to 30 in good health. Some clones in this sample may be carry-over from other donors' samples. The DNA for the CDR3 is TGCAGCGACCAGGATACTTGGGAACCCTTC. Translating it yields CSDQDTWEPF.